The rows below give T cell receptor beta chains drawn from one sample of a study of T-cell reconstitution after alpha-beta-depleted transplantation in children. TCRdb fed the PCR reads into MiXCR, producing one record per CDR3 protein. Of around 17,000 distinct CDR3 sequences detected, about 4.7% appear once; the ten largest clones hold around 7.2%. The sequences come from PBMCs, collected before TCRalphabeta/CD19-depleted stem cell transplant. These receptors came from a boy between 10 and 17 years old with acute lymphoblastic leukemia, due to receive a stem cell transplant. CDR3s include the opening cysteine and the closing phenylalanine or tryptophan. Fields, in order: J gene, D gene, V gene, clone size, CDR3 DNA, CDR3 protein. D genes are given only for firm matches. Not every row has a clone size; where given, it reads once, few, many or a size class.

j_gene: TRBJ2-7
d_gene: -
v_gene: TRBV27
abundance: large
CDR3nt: TGTGCCAGCAGCCTACAGGGTCCTGTCTCCTACGAGCAGTACTTC
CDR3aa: CASSLQGPVSYEQYF

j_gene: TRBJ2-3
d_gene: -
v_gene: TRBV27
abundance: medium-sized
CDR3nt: TGTGCCAGCAGTTTGTTCCGCACAGATACGCAGTATTTT
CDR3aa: CASSLFRTDTQYF

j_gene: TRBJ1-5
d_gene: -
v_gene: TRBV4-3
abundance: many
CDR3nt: TGCGCCAGCAGCCAAGATTACCGGGACACAAGCAATCAGCCCCAGCATTTT
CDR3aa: CASSQDYRDTSNQPQHF

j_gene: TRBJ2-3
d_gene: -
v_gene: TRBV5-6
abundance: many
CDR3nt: TGTGCCAGCAGCGCGGACAGTCTAAGCACAGATACGCAGTATTTT
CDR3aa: CASSADSLSTDTQYF

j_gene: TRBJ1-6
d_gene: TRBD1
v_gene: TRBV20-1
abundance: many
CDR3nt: TGCAGTGCTAAAAGGGGGGGCGGGGACAGACATTCACCCCTCCACTTT
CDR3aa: CSAKRGGGDRHSPLHF

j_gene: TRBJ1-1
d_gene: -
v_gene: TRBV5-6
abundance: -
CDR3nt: TGTGCCAGCAGCCTTGGACGGGGAACTGAAGCTTTCTTT
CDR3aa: CASSLGRGTEAFF

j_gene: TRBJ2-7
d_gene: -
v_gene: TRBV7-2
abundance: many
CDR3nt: TGTGCCAGCAGCTTAGAACTTTTTTTCTACGAGCAGTACTTC
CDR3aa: CASSLELFFYEQYF

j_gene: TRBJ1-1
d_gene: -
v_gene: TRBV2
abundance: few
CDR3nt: TGTGCCCTCAGTCCCCGACACCTCCTTTTCTCCGGAACTGAAGCTTTCTTT
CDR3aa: CALSPRHLLFSGTEAFF

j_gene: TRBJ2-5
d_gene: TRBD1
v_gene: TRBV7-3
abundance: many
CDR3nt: TGTGCCAGCAGCCAATGGACAGGAGAGACCCAGTACTTC
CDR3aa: CASSQWTGETQYF

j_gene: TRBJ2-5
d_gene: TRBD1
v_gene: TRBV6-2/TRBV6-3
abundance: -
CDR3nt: TGTGCCAGCACCAAGGGAACGGGACAGGGGTTGGAGACCCAGTACTTC
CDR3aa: CASTKGTGQGLETQYF

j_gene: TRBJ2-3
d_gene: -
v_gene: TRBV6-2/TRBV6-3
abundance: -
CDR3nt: TGTGCCAGCAGAACGGGGGTCTTGTTGGATACGCAGTATTTT
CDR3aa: CASRTGVLLDTQYF

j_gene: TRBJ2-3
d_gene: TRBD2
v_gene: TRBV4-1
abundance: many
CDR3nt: TGCGCCAGCAGCCAACCTGGGACTAACGTAGATACGCAGTATTTT
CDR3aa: CASSQPGTNVDTQYF

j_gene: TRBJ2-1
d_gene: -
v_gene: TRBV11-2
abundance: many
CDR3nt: TGTGCCAGCAGCACGTTAAGGGTTGTTGAGCAGTTCTTC
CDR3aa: CASSTLRVVEQFF

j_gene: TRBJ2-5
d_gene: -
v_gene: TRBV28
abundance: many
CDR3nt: TGTGCCAGCAGCCCTACGCATGGCCCCTGGGTGGACATCGAAGAGACCCAGTACTTC
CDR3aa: CASSPTHGPWVDIEETQYF

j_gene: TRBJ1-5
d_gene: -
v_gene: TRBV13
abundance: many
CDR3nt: TGTGCCAGCAGCTTAGAGGATCAGCCCCAGCATTTT
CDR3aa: CASSLEDQPQHF

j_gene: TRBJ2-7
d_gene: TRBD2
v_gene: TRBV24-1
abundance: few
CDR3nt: TGTGCCACCAGTGATTTGCAAACTAGCGGGAGGAGCTCCTACGAGCAGTACTTC
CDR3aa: CATSDLQTSGRSSYEQYF

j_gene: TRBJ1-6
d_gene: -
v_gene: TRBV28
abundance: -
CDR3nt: TGTGCCAGCTGTGGGTCGGGAAATTCACCCCTCCACTTT
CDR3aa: CASCGSGNSPLHF

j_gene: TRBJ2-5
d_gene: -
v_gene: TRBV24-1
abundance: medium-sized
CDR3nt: TGTGCCACGGCTATAGGGGGGCGCCAAGAGACCCAGTACTTC
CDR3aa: CATAIGGRQETQYF

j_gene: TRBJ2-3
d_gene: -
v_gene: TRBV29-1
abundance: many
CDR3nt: TGCAGCGTTAGAGCGGCGGCGAGCACAGATACGCAGTATTTT
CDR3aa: CSVRAAASTDTQYF

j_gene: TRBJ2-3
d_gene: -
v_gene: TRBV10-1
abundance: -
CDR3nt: TGCGCCAGCAGTGTCGACACTAGCACAGATACGCAGTATTTT
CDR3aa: CASSVDTSTDTQYF

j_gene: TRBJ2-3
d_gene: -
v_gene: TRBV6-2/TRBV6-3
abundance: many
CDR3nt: TGTGCCAGCACGGGGACAGATACGCAGTATTTT
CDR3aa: CASTGTDTQYF

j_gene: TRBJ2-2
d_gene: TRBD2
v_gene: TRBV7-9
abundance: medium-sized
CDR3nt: TGTGCCACGAGCGGGGCGCCTCTCAACACCGGGGAGCTGTTTTTT
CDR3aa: CATSGAPLNTGELFF

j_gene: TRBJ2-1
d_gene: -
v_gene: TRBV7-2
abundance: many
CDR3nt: TGTGCCAGCAGCTTAAGGATCTACAATGAGCAGTTCTTC
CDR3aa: CASSLRIYNEQFF

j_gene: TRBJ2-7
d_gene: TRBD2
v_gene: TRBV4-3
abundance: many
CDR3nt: TGCGCCAGCAGCCCCCATGCGGCTAGCGGGAGCTACGAGCAGTACTTC
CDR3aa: CASSPHAASGSYEQYF

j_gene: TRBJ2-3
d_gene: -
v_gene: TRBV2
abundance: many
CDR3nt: TGTGCCAGCAGTGAAGAGGGAAAACGGAGTACGCAGTATTTT
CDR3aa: CASSEEGKRSTQYF

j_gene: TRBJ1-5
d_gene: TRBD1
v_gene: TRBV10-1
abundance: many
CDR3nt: TGCGCCAGCAGTGAGGAAGATACCCGCAGGCCGGGACAGGGGAATCAGCCCCAGCATTTT
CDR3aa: CASSEEDTRRPGQGNQPQHF

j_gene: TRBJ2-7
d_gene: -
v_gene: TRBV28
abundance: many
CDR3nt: TGTGCCAGCAGTTTACGGGCGAATCCGTACGAGCAGTACTTC
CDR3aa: CASSLRANPYEQYF

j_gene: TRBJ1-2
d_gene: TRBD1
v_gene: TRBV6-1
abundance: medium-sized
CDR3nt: TGTGCCAGCAGTGAGACACCCTCCGGGACAGGGACCTATGGCTACACCTTC
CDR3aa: CASSETPSGTGTYGYTF

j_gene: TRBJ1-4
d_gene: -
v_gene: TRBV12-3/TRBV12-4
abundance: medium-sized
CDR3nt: TGTGCCAGCAGTCCCCGATGGGGGTCTGATGAAAAACTGTTTTTT
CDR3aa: CASSPRWGSDEKLFF

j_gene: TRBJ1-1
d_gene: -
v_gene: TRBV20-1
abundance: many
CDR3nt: TGCAGTCTCAATTCCGGGAACACTGAAGCTTTCTTT
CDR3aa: CSLNSGNTEAFF

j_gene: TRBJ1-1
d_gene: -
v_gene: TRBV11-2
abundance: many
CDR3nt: TGTGCCAGCAGCCCCCCGCGGGGCTACACTGAAGCTTTCTTT
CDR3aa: CASSPPRGYTEAFF

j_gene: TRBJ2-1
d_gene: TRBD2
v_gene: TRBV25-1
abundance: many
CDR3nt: TGTGCCAGCAGTGCGGCGGGGGGGAATGAGCAGTTCTTC
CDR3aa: CASSAAGGNEQFF

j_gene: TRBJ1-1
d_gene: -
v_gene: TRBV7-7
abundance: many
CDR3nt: TGTGCCAGCAGCTTAGATCAGAACACTGAAGCTTTCTTT
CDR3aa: CASSLDQNTEAFF

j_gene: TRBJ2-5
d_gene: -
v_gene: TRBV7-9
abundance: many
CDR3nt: TGTGCCAGCAGCTTAAAGCATGTGATGCGAGAGACCCAGTACTTC
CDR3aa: CASSLKHVMRETQYF

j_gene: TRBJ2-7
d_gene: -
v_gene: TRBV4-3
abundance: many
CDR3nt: TGCGCCAGCAGCCAGGGGATGCTCTTGAGCTCCTACGAGCAGTACTTC
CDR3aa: CASSQGMLLSSYEQYF

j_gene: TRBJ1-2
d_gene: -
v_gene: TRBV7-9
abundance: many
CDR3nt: TGTGCCAGCAGCTTAGTAGGACCCCAGGTATCGGGCTACACCTTC
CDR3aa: CASSLVGPQVSGYTF

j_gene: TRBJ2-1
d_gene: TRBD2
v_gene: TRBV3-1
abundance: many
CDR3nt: TGTGCCAGCAGCCCGTTTAGCGGGGAGCAGTTCTTC
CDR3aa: CASSPFSGEQFF

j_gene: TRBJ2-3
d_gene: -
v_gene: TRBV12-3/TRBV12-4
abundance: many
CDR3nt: TGTGCCAGCAGTCAGGGTAGAGATACGCAGTATTTT
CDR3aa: CASSQGRDTQYF

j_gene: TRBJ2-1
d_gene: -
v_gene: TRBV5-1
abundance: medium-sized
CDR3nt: TGCGCCAGCAGCCAGACCCAACGGAATGAGCAGTTCTTC
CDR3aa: CASSQTQRNEQFF

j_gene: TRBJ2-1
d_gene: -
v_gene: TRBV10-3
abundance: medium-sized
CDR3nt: TGTGCCATCAGTAACAGGGCTAATGAGCAGTTCTTC
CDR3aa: CAISNRANEQFF

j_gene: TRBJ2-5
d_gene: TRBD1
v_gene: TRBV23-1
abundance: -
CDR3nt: TGCGCCAGCAGTCAAACCGGGACAGGGGATCCGAGAGGGACCCAGTACTTC
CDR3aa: CASSQTGTGDPRGTQYF

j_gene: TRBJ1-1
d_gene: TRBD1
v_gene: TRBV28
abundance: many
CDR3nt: TGTGCCAGCAGTTCTTCCGGGACAGGGGGTACTGAAGCTTTCTTT
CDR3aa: CASSSSGTGGTEAFF

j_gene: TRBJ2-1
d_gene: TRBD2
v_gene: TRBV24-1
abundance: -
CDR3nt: TGTGCCACCAGCGGGGGACTAGCGGGATACAATGAGCAGTTCTTC
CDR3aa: CATSGGLAGYNEQFF

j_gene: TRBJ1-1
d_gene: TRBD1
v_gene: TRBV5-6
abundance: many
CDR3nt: TGTGCCAGCAGAACAACAGGGGAGCCTTCGAGCACTGAAGCTTTCTTT
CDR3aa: CASRTTGEPSSTEAFF

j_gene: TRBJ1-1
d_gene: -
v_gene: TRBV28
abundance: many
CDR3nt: TGTGCCAGCAGTGAACCGGGAAGAGAAGCTTTCTTT
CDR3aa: CASSEPGREAFF

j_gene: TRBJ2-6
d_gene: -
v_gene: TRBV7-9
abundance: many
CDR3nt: TGTGCCAGCAGCTTATTGCCATTCTCTGGGGCCAACGTCCTGACTTTC
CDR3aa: CASSLLPFSGANVLTF